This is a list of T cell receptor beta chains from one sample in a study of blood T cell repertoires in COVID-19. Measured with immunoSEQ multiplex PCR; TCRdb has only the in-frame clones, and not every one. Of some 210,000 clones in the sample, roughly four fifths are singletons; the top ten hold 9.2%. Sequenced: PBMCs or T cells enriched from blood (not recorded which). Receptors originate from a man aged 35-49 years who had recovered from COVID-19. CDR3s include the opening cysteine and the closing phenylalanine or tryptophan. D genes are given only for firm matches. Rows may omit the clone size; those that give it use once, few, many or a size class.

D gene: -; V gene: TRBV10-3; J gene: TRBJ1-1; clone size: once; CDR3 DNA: TGTGCCATCAGGACCGGACAGTCGAACACTGAAGCTTTCTTT; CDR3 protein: CAIRTGQSNTEAFF
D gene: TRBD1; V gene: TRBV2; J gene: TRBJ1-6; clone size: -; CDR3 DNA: TGTGCCAGCAATCCCGGCAGGGGGATAAGCCCAAATTCACCCCTCCACTTT; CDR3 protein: CASNPGRGISPNSPLHF
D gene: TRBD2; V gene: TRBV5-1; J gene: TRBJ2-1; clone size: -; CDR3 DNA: TGCGCCAGCAGCTTGTCCCCGCCCCGCGGGGGGATTTCCTACAATGAGCAGTTCTTC; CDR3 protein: CASSLSPPRGGISYNEQFF
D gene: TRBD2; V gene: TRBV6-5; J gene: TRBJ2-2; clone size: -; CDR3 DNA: TGTGCCAGCAGTTCTAGCGGGGGAACCGGGGAGCTGTTTTTT; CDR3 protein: CASSSSGGTGELFF
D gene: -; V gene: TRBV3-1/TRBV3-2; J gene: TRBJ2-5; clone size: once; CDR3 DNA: TGTGCCAGCAGCCAAGCCCCCTGGGAGGAAGAGACCCAGTACTTC; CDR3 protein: CASSQAPWEEETQYF
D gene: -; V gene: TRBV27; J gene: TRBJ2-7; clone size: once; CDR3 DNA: TGTGCCAGCAGTTTATCGGGGGCATTTCGGGAGCAGTACTTC; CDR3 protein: CASSLSGAFREQYF
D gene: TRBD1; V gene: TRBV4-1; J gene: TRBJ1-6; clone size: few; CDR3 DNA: TGCGCCAGCAGCCATGGACAGGGAAATTCACCCCTCCACTTT; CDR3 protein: CASSHGQGNSPLHF
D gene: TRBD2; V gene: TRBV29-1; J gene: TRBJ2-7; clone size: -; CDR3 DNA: TGCAGCGTTACTGACTCCCGAGGGGACCGGGAGGACGAGCAGTACTTC; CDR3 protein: CSVTDSRGDREDEQYF
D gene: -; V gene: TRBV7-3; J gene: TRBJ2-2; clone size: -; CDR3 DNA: TGTGCCAGCAGCTTAAGTGGCCAAGTGAACACCGGGGAGCTGTTTTTT; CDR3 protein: CASSLSGQVNTGELFF
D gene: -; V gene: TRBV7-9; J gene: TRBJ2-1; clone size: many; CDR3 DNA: TGTGCCAGCAGCCCCCCGGGGGTATCCTACAATGAGCAGTTCTTC; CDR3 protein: CASSPPGVSYNEQFF
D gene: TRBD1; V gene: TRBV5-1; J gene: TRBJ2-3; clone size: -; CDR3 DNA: TGCGCCAGCAGCCGCAGGACAGGGGGCGGCCAAGATACGCAGTATTTT; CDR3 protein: CASSRRTGGGQDTQYF
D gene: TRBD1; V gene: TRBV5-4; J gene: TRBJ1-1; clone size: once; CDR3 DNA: TGTGCCAGCAGCTGGGACAGAAAGACTGAAGCTTTCTTT; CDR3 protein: CASSWDRKTEAFF
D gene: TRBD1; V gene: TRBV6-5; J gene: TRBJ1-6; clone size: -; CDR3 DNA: TGTGCCAGCAGCGTACAGGGGACAGGGAATTCACCCCTCCACTTT; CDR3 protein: CASSVQGTGNSPLHF
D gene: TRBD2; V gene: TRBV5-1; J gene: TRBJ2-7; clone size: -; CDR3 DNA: TGCGCCAGCAGCCTAGCGGGAGATAGGTACGAGCAGTACTTC; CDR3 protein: CASSLAGDRYEQYF
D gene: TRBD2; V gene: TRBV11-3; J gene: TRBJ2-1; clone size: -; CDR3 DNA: TGTGCCAGCAGCCCTGAAAGCGGGATTAGGAATGAGCAGTTCTTC; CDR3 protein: CASSPESGIRNEQFF
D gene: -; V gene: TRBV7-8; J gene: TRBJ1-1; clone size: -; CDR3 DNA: TGTGCCAGCAGCTTAATCAGGGGGAACACTGAAGCTTTCTTT; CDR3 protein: CASSLIRGNTEAFF
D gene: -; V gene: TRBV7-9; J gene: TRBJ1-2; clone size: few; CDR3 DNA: TGTGCCAGCAGCTTAGTGTGGGCAAGGGGCTACACCTTC; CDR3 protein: CASSLVWARGYTF
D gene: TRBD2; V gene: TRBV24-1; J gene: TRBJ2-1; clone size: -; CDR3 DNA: TGTGCCACCAGTGACACGGGACTAATACACAATGAGCAGTTCTTC; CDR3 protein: CATSDTGLIHNEQFF
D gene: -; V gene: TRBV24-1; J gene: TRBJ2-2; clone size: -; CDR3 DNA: TGTGCCACCAGTGGGAGGGGTGCGAACACCGGGGAGCTGTTTTTT; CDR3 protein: CATSGRGANTGELFF
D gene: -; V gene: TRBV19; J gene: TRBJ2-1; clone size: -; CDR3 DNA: TGTGCCAGTTATGGTCGGAGTAGCTCCTACAATGAGCAGTTCTTC; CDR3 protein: CASYGRSSSYNEQFF
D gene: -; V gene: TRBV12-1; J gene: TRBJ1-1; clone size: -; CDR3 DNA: TGTGCCAGCAGCTACGTGGCAGACACTGAAGCTTTCTTT; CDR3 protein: CASSYVADTEAFF
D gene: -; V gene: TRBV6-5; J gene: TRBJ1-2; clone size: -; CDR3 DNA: TGTGCCAGCAGACCGGGGGGGCAGGACTATGGCTACACCTTC; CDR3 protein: CASRPGGQDYGYTF
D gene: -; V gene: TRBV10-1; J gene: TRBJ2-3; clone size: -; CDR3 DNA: TGCGCCAGCAGTGATGCTGCGAAAGATACGCAGTATTTT; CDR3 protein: CASSDAAKDTQYF
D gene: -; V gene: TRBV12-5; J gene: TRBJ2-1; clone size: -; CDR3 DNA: TGTGCTAGTGGGCCCTTGGGGCTTATCTACAATGAGCAGTTCTTC; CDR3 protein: CASGPLGLIYNEQFF
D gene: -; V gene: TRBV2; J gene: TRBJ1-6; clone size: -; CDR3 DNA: TGTGCCAGCAGTAGACGGACGGGAGATAATTCACCCCTCCACTTT; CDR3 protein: CASSRRTGDNSPLHF
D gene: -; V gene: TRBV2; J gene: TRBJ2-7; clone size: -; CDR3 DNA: TGTGCCAGCAGATCTGAAAGATCTACCGAGCAGTACTTC; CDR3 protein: CASRSERSTEQYF
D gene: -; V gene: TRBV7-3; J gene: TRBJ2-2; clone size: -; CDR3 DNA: TGTGCCAGCAGCCGCTCCCGGGATAGCGGGGAGCTGTTTTTT; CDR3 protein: CASSRSRDSGELFF
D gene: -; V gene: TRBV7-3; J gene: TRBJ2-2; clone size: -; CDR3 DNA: TGTGCCAGCAGCCAGGCGGGACTCGCGAACACCGGGGAGCTGTTTTTT; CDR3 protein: CASSQAGLANTGELFF
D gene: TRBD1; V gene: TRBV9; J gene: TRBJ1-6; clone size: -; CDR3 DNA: TGTGCCAGCAGCGCCACCCAGGGGGCTAATTCACCCCTCCACTTT; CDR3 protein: CASSATQGANSPLHF
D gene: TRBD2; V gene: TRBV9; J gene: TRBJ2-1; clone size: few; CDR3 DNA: TGTGCCAGCAGCGTAACGGGATCTAGCGGGGTATACAATGAGCAGTTCTTC; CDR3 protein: CASSVTGSSGVYNEQFF
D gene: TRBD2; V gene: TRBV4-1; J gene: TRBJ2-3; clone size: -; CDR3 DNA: TGCGCCAGCAGCCAAGGGGAGGCTAGCGGAGATACGCAGTATTTT; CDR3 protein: CASSQGEASGDTQYF
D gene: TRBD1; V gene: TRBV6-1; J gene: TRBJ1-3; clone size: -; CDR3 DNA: TGTGCCAGCAGTGATTCTGGGACAGGGGGCGGAAACACCATATATTTT; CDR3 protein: CASSDSGTGGGNTIYF
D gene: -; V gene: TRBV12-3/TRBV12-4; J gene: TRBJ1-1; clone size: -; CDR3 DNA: TGTGCCAGCAGTCCCCAGAAGACTGAAGCTTTCTTT; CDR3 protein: CASSPQKTEAFF
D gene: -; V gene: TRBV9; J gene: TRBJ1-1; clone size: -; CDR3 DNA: TGTGCCAGCAGCTCATCACCCCAGGGGACAAGCACTGAAGCTTTCTTT; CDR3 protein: CASSSSPQGTSTEAFF
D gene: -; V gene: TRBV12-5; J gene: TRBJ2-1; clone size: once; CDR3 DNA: TGTGCTAGTGGTTTGGTAGGAATAGTCCTCCAGGGGATTGAGCAGTTCTTC; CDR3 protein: CASGLVGIVLQGIEQFF
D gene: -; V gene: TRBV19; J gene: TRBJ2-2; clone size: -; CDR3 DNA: TGTGCCAGTACCCTGGACTACTACACCGGGGAGCTGTTTTTT; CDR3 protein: CASTLDYYTGELFF
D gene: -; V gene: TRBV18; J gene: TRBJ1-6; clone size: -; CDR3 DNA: TGTGCCAGCTCCCAGTCAATCCAAGATGGTTCACCCCTCCACTTT; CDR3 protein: CASSQSIQDGSPLHF
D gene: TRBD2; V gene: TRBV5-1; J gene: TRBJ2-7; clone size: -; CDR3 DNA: TGCGCCAGCAGCTTGGAGCGGGAAGGCCACGAGCAGTACTTC; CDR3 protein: CASSLEREGHEQYF
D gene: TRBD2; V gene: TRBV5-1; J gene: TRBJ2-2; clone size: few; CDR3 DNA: TGCGCCAGCAGCTTGCCCTCACTAGCGGGGGGCACCGGGGAGCTGTTTTTT; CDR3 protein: CASSLPSLAGGTGELFF
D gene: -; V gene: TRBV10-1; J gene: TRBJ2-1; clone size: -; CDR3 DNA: TGCGCCAGCAGTTTACTCCCGTCCCATGAGCAGTTCTTC; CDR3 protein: CASSLLPSHEQFF
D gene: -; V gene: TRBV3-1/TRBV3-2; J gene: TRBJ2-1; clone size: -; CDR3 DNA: TGTGCCAGCAGCCAAGTTCGGGGCAATGAGCAGTTCTTC; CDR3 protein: CASSQVRGNEQFF
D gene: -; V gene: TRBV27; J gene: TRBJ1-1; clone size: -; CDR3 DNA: TGTGCCAGCAGTTTAAACAAGGGGGTTGAAGCTTTCTTT; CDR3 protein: CASSLNKGVEAFF
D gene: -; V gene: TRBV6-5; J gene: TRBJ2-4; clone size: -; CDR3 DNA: TGTGCCAGCAGTTACCTCGGCAGGGAGGACATTCAGTACTTC; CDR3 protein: CASSYLGREDIQYF
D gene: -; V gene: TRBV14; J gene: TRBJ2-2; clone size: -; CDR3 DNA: TGTGCCAGCAGCCAAGTCAGGGTTGGGGAGCTGTTTTTT; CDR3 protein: CASSQVRVGELFF
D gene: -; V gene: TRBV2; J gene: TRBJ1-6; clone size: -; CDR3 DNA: TGTGCCAGCCGCCGGGGAAGCTCACCCCTCCACTTT; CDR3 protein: CASRRGSSPLHF
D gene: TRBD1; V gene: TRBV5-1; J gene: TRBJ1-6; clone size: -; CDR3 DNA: TGCGCCAGCAGCACCGGACAGGGAAGCAATTCACCCCTCCACTTT; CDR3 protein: CASSTGQGSNSPLHF
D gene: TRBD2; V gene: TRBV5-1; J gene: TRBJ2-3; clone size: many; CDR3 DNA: TGCGCCAGCAGCGGGGGACTAGCGGGGTCTCGCACAGATACGCAGTATTTT; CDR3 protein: CASSGGLAGSRTDTQYF
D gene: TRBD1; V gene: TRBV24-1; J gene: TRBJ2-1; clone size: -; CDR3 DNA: TGTGCCACCAGTGATTTCGACAGGGGGGTATGGGAGCAGTTCTTC; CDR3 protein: CATSDFDRGVWEQFF
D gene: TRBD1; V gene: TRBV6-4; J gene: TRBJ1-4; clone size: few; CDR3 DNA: TGTGCCAGCATAGACAGGGATCTTAATGAAAAACTGTTTTTT; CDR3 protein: CASIDRDLNEKLFF
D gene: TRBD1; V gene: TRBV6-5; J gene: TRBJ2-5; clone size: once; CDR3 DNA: TGTGCCAGCAGTTTACCTCCGGGACAGACGTACTTC; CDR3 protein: CASSLPPGQTYF
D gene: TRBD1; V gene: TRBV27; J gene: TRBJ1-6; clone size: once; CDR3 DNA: TGTGCCAGCAGTGGGTGGACAGGGAATTCACCCCTCCACTTT; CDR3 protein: CASSGWTGNSPLHF
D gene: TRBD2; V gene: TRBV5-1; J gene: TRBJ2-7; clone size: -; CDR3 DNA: TGCGCCAGCAGCTTGGGGACTAGCGGGAGTGGCGAGCAGTACTTC; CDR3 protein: CASSLGTSGSGEQYF